The 29 T cell receptor delta chains in this list originate from one sample, sequenced in a study of human gamma delta and Vdelta1 T cells. Their antigen targets remain unknown. TCRdb called clones anew from the PCR reads with CATT. The table lists about 6,400 delta-chain clones, 41% of them singletons. Sequences were obtained from Vdelta1 gamma-delta T cells from blood grown in culture (DOT cells). The source of these receptors is a human donor in good health.

The gene calls are TRDV1 and TRDJ1; no clear D. The CDR3 totals 17 residues. CDR1 TSWWSYY and CDR2 QGS come from the germline V gene. V lost 3 bases, J lost 0 bases, and 17 bases lay in between. As DNA, the CDR3 is TGTGCTCTTGGGGATGGGCCCCCCGGGGTGTACACCGATAAACTCATCTTT. It translates to CALGDGPPGVYTDKLIF.

V gene TRDV1 combines with J gene TRDJ1; 8 bases agree with TRDD3. The CDR3 is 23 amino acids. Germline V CDR1 and CDR2: TSWWSYY, QGS. V trimming: 3 bases; J trimming: 0 bases; junction bases outside the gene matches: 27. CDR3: CALGERPSPLRGIGIPYTDKLIF. In DNA form, the CDR3 reads TGTGCTCTTGGGGAGCGTCCCTCACCACTCCGGGGGATAGGAATCCCTTACACCGATAAACTCATCTTT.

This chain links TRDV1 with TRDJ1, with 9 bases fitting TRDD3. CDR3 length equals 21 residues. From germline, CDR1 is TSWWSYY and CDR2 QGS. V shed 2 bases and J 0 bases; nucleotides not matched to a gene: 19. CDR3 nucleotide sequence: TGTGCTCTTGGGGAAGTTTTCCTACGACTGGGGGAAAAGGGGTACACCGATAAACTCATCTTT. It codes for CALGEVFLRLGEKGYTDKLIF.

In its sample, this clone ranks as large. The chain recombines TRDV1 with TRDJ1; D not certain. Germline V gives CDR1 TSWWSYY, CDR2 QGS. This CDR3 has 17 amino acids. V lost 1 base and J lost 0, with 15 bases in between. The CDR3 spells CALGEPYSGGDTDKLIF. CDR3 sequence (DNA): TGTGCTCTTGGGGAACCTTACTCCGGAGGGGACACCGATAAACTCATCTTT.

This clone has just a few counts. This sequence joins TRDV1 and TRDJ1, with 9 bases that match TRDD3. Germline CDR1 and CDR2: TSWWSYY and QGS. The J segment lost 0 bases and the V segment lost 2 bases, leaving 25 bases of the junction unmatched. This CDR3 contains 23 residues. The chain's CDR3 is CALGENTRFLLVLGDPYTDKLIF. The CDR3 DNA sequence: TGTGCTCTTGGGGAAAACACCCGATTCCTTCTCGTACTGGGGGACCCGTACACCGATAAACTCATCTTT.

This chain connects TRDV1 to TRDJ1; 7 bases are a match to TRDD3. CDR3 length equals 21 residues. The V gene's germline CDR1 is TSWWSYY and CDR2 QGS. The J segment lost 0 bases and the V segment lost 4 bases, leaving 23 bases of the junction unmatched. The CDR3 reads CALGAEGLPYWGHKYTDKLIF. The DNA of the CDR3 is TGTGCTCTTGGGGCTGAGGGACTACCTTACTGGGGCCATAAGTACACCGATAAACTCATCTTT.

The table lists this clone with a few counts. The chain has TRDV1 and TRDJ4; the D call may be TRDD2 or TRDD3 (6 bases each). CDR1 and CDR2 (germline): TSWWSYY, QGS. Between the trimmed V and J ends, which lost 2 bases and 0 bases, there was a span of 28 bases. The CDR3 sequence is 20 residues long. The CDR3 nucleotides are TGTGCTCTTGGGGAAGAGTCCCCCCTTCCGGGGATCTTATTGGCCAGACCCCTGATCTTT. Protein: CALGEESPLPGILLARPLIF.

The genes are TRDV1 and TRDJ1; 9 bases are a match to TRDD3. V was pared by 1 base and J by 0 bases, with 9 bases of the junction left unmatched. This CDR3 spans 18 amino acids. Germline V gene data show CDR1 as TSWWSYY and CDR2 as QGS. In DNA form, the CDR3 reads TGTGCTCTTGGGGAACAGGGACCGTCTGGGGGATACACCGATAAACTCATCTTT. Amino acids: CALGEQGPSGGYTDKLIF.

The V call is TRDV1, the J call TRDJ1, with TRDD3 matching 10 bases. The CDR3 is 19 amino acids. J lost 11 bases, V lost 0 bases, and 21 bases had no gene match. In germline, CDR1 is TSWWSYY, CDR2 QGS. The DNA for the CDR3 is TGTGCTCTTGGGGAACTAGTTACATCTTGGCATTACTGGGGGATCAGGCTCATCTTT. This encodes CALGELVTSWHYWGIRLIF.

The chain employs TRDV1 and TRDJ1; TRDD3 matches 13 bases. Trimming removed 5 bases from V and 0 bases from J; junction bases left unmatched: 21. The V gene's germline CDR1 is TSWWSYY and CDR2 QGS. This CDR3 spans 22 amino acids. In nucleotides, the CDR3 is TGTGCTCTTGGGCCCTCGGGACTTCCAAGCCCTACTGGGGGATACGACACCGATAAACTCATCTTT. This codes for CALGPSGLPSPTGGYDTDKLIF.

This rearrangement joins TRDV1 to TRDJ1; D not certain. V was trimmed by 4 bases and J by 0 bases, leaving 9 bases between them. Germline V gene data show CDR1 as TSWWSYY and CDR2 as QGS. The CDR3 sequence is 14 residues long. Written as DNA, the CDR3 is TGTGCTCTTGGGGGGCTCCGGTACACCGATAAACTCATCTTT. This gives the protein CALGGLRYTDKLIF.

To note about this clone: The sample holds other DNA sequences that translate to the same CDR3. J is TRDJ1 and V is TRDV1; 9 nucleotides match TRDD3. This CDR3 comprises 23 residues. Germline trimming cut 5 bases from V and 2 bases from J; bases unmatched to any gene: 30. Germline V gene data show CDR1 as TSWWSYY and CDR2 as QGS. This chain's CDR3 is CALGKGSPNPLVGDKGMTDKLIF. CDR3 sequence (DNA): TGTGCTCTTGGGAAAGGTTCGCCCAACCCGTTAGTGGGGGATAAAGGAATGACCGATAAACTCATCTTT.

This clone has only one observation. This chain uses TRDV1 with TRDJ1, with 10 positions matching TRDD3. Looked up from germline, CDR1 is TSWWSYY and CDR2 is QGS. V lost 3 bases and J lost 1; bases outside the gene matches: 5. The CDR3 covers 16 residues. The CDR3 region has the DNA TGTGCTCTTGGGGAGTTACTGGGGGATTGCACCGATAAACTCATCTTT. Translating gives CALGELLGDCTDKLIF.

This clone is labeled medium-sized (0.01 to 0.1%). The chain has TRDV1 and TRDJ1, with D possibly being TRDD3 (10 bases). The V gene's germline CDR1 is TSWWSYY and CDR2 QGS. The V end lost 2 bases, the J end lost 8 bases, and 30 bases lay between the germline ends. The length of the CDR3 is 19 residues. The CDR3 reads CALGEIPPSYVWGILKLIF. The CDR3 nucleotides read TGTGCTCTTGGGGAAATTCCTCCTTCCTACGTCTGGGGGATATTAAAACTCATCTTT.

This clone appeared once. This sequence joins TRDV1 and TRDJ1; no definite D call. This CDR3 has 15 residues. V lost 4 bases, J lost 0 bases, and 12 bases lay in between. The germline CDR1 and CDR2 sequences are TSWWSYY and QGS. This chain's CDR3 is CALGGLSPYTDKLIF. The CDR3 DNA reads TGTGCTCTTGGGGGCCTCTCCCCGTACACCGATAAACTCATCTTT.

The chain employs TRDV1 and TRDJ1; 8 nucleotides line up with TRDD3. The ends lost 6 bases at V and 11 bases at J; junction bases unmatched: 17. Germline assignment: CDR1 TSWWSYY and CDR2 QGS. The CDR3 is made up of 15 amino acids. The CDR3 region is CALGSGAWGTQSLIF. CDR3 coding DNA: TGTGCTCTTGGAAGTGGGGCCTGGGGGACCCAATCGCTCATCTTT.

The rearrangement uses TRAV29/DV5 and TRDJ1, with 13 bases lining up with TRDD3. Germline values: CDR1 NSMFDY, CDR2 ISSIKDK. V dropped 1 base and J dropped 4; count of bases not matched to a gene: 25. The CDR3 length is 22 residues. The CDR3 DNA reads as TGTGCAGCAAGCAAACGCCTATATGGGGACAAAAACTGGGGGATACGAGGCGATAAACTCATCTTT. Translating it yields CAASKRLYGDKNWGIRGDKLIF.

This rearrangement joins TRDV1 to TRDJ3, with TRDD3 as a possible D gene (6 bases). V was shortened by 4 bases and J by 0 bases, with 22 bases between the two germline ends. CDR1 TSWWSYY and CDR2 QGS come from the germline V gene. The CDR3 is made up of 21 amino acids. The DNA for the CDR3 is TGTGCTCTTGGGGGGCCAGGGTCCGGGGGGACCGGCTCCTGGGACACCCGACAGATGTTTTTC. Its translation is CALGGPGSGGTGSWDTRQMFF.

The chain carries TRDV1 and TRDJ1; D not certain. CDR1 and CDR2 (germline): TSWWSYY, QGS. The CDR3 is 18 residues long. V gave up 1 base and J gave up 1 base, with 19 bases separating them. Written as DNA, the CDR3 is TGTGCTCTTGGGGAACCCCGAGTGCCTAAGGGACGCACCGATAAACTCATCTTT. As protein: CALGEPRVPKGRTDKLIF.

V and J are TRDV1 and TRDJ1; D may be TRDD2 or TRDD3 (5 bases each). Germline V gene sequence: CDR1 TSWWSYY, CDR2 QGS. V lost 1 base and J 3 bases, leaving 36 bases between the germline ends. The CDR3 covers 23 residues. The CDR3 loop reads CALGEQAPTWGRGPTGISDKLIF. CDR3 coding DNA: TGTGCTCTTGGGGAACAGGCCCCTACGTGGGGCCGGGGGCCCACTGGCATATCCGATAAACTCATCTTT.

In regard to this clone: The identical CDR3 is also encoded by other nucleotide sequences in the sample. The chain combines TRDV1 with TRDJ1; 7 nucleotides agree with TRDD3. Germline V gives CDR1 TSWWSYY, CDR2 QGS. The CDR3 is made up of 17 amino acids. V shed 3 bases, J shed 0 bases, and the junction held 10 bases outside the gene matches. In DNA, the CDR3 is TGTGCTCTTGGGGAGAACTGGGGAATCCATCACACCGATAAACTCATCTTT. It codes for CALGENWGIHHTDKLIF.

This clone came up a few times. The gene calls are TRDV1 and TRDJ1; tentatively, D is TRDD3 (6 bases). CDR3 length equals 18 residues. The V gene's germline CDR1 is TSWWSYY and CDR2 QGS. The V end lost 5 bases, the J end lost 5 bases, and 27 bases lay between the germline ends. CDR3: CALGNYLIWGPRADKLIF. The CDR3 bases are TGTGCTCTTGGGAACTACCTTATCTGGGGCCCCCGCGCGGATAAACTCATCTTT.

The V call is TRDV1, the J call TRDJ1, with 10 positions matching TRDD3. CDR3 length equals 19 residues. The junction had 11 bases not matched to a gene; V was cut back by 0 bases and J by 1 base. Germline CDR1 reads TSWWSYY; CDR2 reads QGS. CDR3 bases: TGTGCTCTTGGGGAACTTCTTGGCCGGGGGATACGCCCCACCGATAAACTCATCTTT. Residues: CALGELLGRGIRPTDKLIF.

This chain uses TRDV1 with TRDJ1; 8 nucleotides match TRDD3. This CDR3 contains 19 residues. Germline V gene sequence: CDR1 TSWWSYY, CDR2 QGS. V gave up 0 bases and J gave up 2 bases; unmatched junction bases: 14. DNA for the CDR3: TGTGCTCTTGGGGAACTAGTCCGCGGGGGATATGTGGTAACCGATAAACTCATCTTT. Residues: CALGELVRGGYVVTDKLIF.

The V and J genes are TRDV1 and TRDJ1; TRDD3 matches at 8 bases. J was trimmed by 3 bases and V by 4 bases; bases with no gene match: 34. The CDR3 has 24 amino acids. The germline gives CDR1 TSWWSYY, CDR2 QGS. The CDR3 nucleotides read TGTGCTCTTGGGGGATCAAAGAGAGAAGGCCCCCGAGTTACTGGGGGCCCGGACGCCGATAAACTCATCTTT. Residues: CALGGSKREGPRVTGGPDADKLIF.

Worth noting for this clone: Other nucleotide sequences from this sample produce the same CDR3. This sequence joins TRDV1 and TRDJ1; D ambiguous. The V and J ends lost 7 bases and 0 bases respectively, with 18 bases between them. The CDR3 is 16 amino acids. Germline loops: CDR1 TSWWSYY, CDR2 QGS. This chain's CDR3 is CALENLYLMYTDKLIF. The DNA of the CDR3 is TGTGCTCTTGAAAACCTATATCTGATGTACACCGATAAACTCATCTTT.

This clone is labeled as large. The chain links TRDV1 to TRDJ1; D remains unclear. The germline V and J ends were trimmed by 3 bases and 3 bases, with 29 bases remaining between them. This CDR3 has 20 residues. The germline V gene encodes CDR1 TSWWSYY and CDR2 QGS. The CDR3: CALGDLPKAESYYTPDKLIF. The CDR3 DNA follows: TGTGCTCTTGGGGACCTCCCTAAGGCGGAATCGTATTACACCCCCGATAAACTCATCTTT.

The rearrangement links TRDV1 to TRDJ1, with 9 bases identical to TRDD3. The CDR3 is 25 amino acids. The V gene's germline CDR1 is TSWWSYY and CDR2 QGS. The ends lost 0 bases at V and 3 bases at J; junction bases unmatched: 32. This CDR3 is CALGELSFGPSKGVSGIREADKLIF. The DNA for the CDR3 is TGTGCTCTTGGGGAACTATCTTTCGGCCCGTCCAAGGGGGTCTCGGGGATACGGGAGGCCGATAAACTCATCTTT.

The chain uses TRDV2 and TRDJ1; 13 bases map to TRDD3. V trimming: 1 base; J trimming: 10 bases; junction bases outside the gene matches: 23. The CDR3 length is 20 residues. Germline V lookup: CDR1 GEAIGNYY, CDR2 EKD. CDR3 region: CACDTTSFLPGTGGYGVLIF. The CDR3 DNA reads as TGTGCCTGTGACACTACGTCCTTCCTGCCAGGTACTGGGGGATACGGGGTACTCATCTTT.